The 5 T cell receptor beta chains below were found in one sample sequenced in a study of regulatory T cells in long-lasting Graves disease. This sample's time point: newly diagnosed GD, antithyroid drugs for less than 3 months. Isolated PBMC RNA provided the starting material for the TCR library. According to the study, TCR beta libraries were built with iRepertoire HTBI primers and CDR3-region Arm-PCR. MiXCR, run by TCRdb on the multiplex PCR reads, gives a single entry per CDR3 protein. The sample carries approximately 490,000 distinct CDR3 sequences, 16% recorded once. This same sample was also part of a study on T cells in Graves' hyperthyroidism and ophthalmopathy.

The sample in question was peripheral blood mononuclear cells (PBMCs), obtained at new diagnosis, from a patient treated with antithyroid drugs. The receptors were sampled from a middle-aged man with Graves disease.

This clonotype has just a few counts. The CDR3 here is CASSPGPQNIQYF. The CDR3 nucleotides are TGTGCCAGTAGTCCGGGACCTCAAAACATTCAGTACTTC. The chain combines TRBV19 with TRBJ2-4; D may be TRBD1 or TRBD2 (5 bases each). In germline, CDR1 is LNHDA, CDR2 SQIVND (reference sequence). The length of the CDR3 is 13 residues. V lost 5 bases to trimming and J lost 5 bases, with 10 bases between them.

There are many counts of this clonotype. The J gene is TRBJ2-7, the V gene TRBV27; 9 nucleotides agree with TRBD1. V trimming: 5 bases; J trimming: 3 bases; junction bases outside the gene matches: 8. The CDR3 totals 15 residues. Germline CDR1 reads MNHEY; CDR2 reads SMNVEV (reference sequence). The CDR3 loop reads CASSLRSGQGYEQYF. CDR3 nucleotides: TGTGCCAGCAGTCTGAGGTCGGGACAGGGCTACGAGCAGTACTTC.

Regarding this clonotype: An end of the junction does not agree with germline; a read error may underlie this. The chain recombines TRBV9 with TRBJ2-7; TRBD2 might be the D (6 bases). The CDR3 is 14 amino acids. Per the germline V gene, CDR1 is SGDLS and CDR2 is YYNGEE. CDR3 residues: CASSVGLSGYEQCF. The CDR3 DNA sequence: TGTGCCAGCAGCGTGGGCCTTAGCGGATACGAGCAGTGCTTC.

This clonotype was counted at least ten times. The DNA of the CDR3 is TGTGCCAGCAGTCCAAACTATCCCGGGAGAGGGACAGATACGCAGTATTTT. Protein: CASSPNYPGRGTDTQYF. This chain uses TRBV28 with TRBJ2-3, with a tentative D call TRBD2 (6 bases). The CDR3 runs 17 residues. CDR1 MDHEN and CDR2 SYDVKM come from the germline V gene. V was cut by 5 bases and J by 3 bases, with 21 bases left in between.

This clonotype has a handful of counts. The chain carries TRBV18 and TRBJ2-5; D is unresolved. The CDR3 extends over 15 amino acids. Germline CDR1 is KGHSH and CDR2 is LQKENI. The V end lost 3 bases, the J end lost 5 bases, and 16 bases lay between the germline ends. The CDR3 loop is CASSPPQTSKETQYF. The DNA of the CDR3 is TGTGCCAGCTCACCGCCACAAACCTCCAAGGAGACCCAGTACTTC. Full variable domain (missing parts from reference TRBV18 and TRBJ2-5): NAGVMQNPRHLVRRRGQEARLRCSPMKGHSHVYWYRQLPEEGLKFMVYLQKENIIDESGMPKERFSAEFPKEGPSILRIQQVVRGDSAAYFCASSPPQTSKETQYFGPGTRLLVL.